This T cell receptor beta chain originates from a study of blood T cell repertoires in COVID-19 (dated by TCRdb to 2018 to 2020). With respect to the entire study: Samples covering the acute and convalescent phases of COVID-19 were provided by collaborators in the United States, Italy and Spain. The material from the prospective study consisted of cDNA or gDNA derived from T cells, B-cell-depleted T cells, or PBMCs. Deeply sampled blood TCRbeta repertoires from subjects exposed to, actively infected with, or recovered from COVID-19 were included in the dataset. A freely available public database, intended as a resource for researchers studying the immune response to SARS-CoV-2, is where the repertoires were released. The samples were drawn from two sources: the first 160 participants of the ongoing ImmuneRACE study, and fewer than 1,500 subjects contributed by 6 global collaborators. The sample metadata nearly always contained a de-identified subject ID, COVID-19 status, age in years and sex. HLA class I and class II types, where available, came from metadata supplied by the sample provider rather than from assay-based typing. The study at large found these results: How much clinical and demographic metadata was included differed by source and by participant, and the metadata was provided uncurated.

Cut back by 3 bases and 5 bases, the V and J ends lie 19 bases apart. Sequences SGHDN (CDR1) and FVKESK (CDR2) are obtained from the germline V gene. The CDR3 spans 16 residues, from the cysteine through the phenylalanine. The CDR3 DNA has 48 bases and is translated from base 1. TCRbeta CDR3 regions were amplified from genomic DNA using the immunoSEQ Assay, a bias-controlled multiplex PCR. In the paper's pipeline: The number of nucleated cells in each sample was estimated by amplification of reference gene primers within the assay. To quantify the absolute abundance of each unique TCRbeta CDR3 rearrangement, sequence reads were collapsed and filtered. For each sample, productive Simpson clonality was calculated as the square root of Simpson's diversity index across productive rearrangements. Sourced from immuneACCESS, this table was stored by TCRdb with only in-frame sequences that have V and J called. A share of the clones is absent; for the studies checked, an unresolved V gene accounts for under half, and the remainder has no known explanation. Clone size and the V and J calls come from that table; the DNA yielded D and trimming. The sample has 130,000 to 150,000 clones on record, 82% of them singletons. The leading ten clones occupy roughly 15% of the sample.

In the case of this clone: Which antigen it targets is not known. No clone much larger than this one lies a single base away; base qualities are absent.

The collaborating institutions used their own protocols to collect whole blood in K2EDTA tubes. For TCRbeta analysis, collaborator samples were shipped as frozen whole blood, as isolated PBMCs, or as DNA extracted from either sample type. The sequence links TRBV14 to TRBJ1-2; too little of a D gene remains to name it. The TCR comes from a human donor with acute or convalescent COVID-19. The donor label of this sample is uncertain. Sequences were obtained from peripheral blood. The DNA is as follows: TGTGCCAGCAGCCAGGGGTCTCCCTCTGGAGGGTATGGCTACACCTTC. Its coded protein is CASSQGSPSGGYGYTF.